What follows are 12 T cell receptor beta chains derived from one specimen sequenced in a study of T cells in Graves' hyperthyroidism and ophthalmopathy (dated by TCRdb to between 2018 and 2021). The library was obtained by multiplex PCR. TCRdb shows the sequencer as Illumina HiSeq 2000. TCR beta CDR3 regions were amplified from RNA transcripts. The TCR CDR3 was subjected to a first round of RT-PCR using the HTBI primer set and the Qiagen OneStep RT-PCR kit. The public reads were reanalyzed by TCRdb: fastp trimming at Q25, MiXCR alignment, in-frame beta chains only. Rows are combined by CDR3 protein, so each entry shows the most common genes and DNA. The sample table lists roughly 170,000 distinct CDR3 sequences, approximately 15% of them with a count of one. The ten largest account for roughly 30% of the sample. Sequenced material: blood. The origin of the receptors is a woman aged 50 to 60 with Graves' hyperthyroidism.

Remarks on this clonotype: One base away lies a much larger clone, so this may be a sequencing read error. The rearrangement joins TRBV19 to TRBJ2-1; D gene uncertain. This CDR3 has 13 residues. The germline V gene encodes CDR1 LNHDA and CDR2 SQIVND (reference sequence). CDR3 DNA: TGTACCAGTAGTATAACGGCCGGTAATGAGCAGTTCTTC. As protein: CTSSITAGNEQFF.

This clonotype was detected only once. This may come from a read error, since a much larger clone is one base off. The chain employs TRBV11-3 and TRBJ2-5, with TRBD2 identical over 8 bases. V trimming: 2 bases; J trimming: 4 bases; junction bases outside the gene matches: 6. Germline V CDR1 and CDR2: SGHNT, YENEEA. This CDR3 is 15 amino acids long. The CDR3 DNA sequence: TGTGCCAGCAGCTTATCCGGGGGGGCGGCAGAGACCCAGTACTTC. Translation: CASSLSGGAAETQYF.

The V gene is TRBV29-1, the J gene TRBJ2-5; possible D gene TRBD1, 6 bases. The CDR3 covers 14 residues. V gave up 5 bases and J gave up 1 base, with 14 bases separating them. CDR1 and CDR2 from the germline V gene are SQVTM and ANQGSEA. CDR3 bases: TGCAGCGTTTCTAAACAGGGATTCCAAGAGACCCAGTACTTC. Protein: CSVSKQGFQETQYF.

The sample holds many counts of this clonotype. The genes are TRBV2 and TRBJ1-2; no definite D call. CDR1 is SNHLY, CDR2 FYNNEI, per germline. With 5 bases removed from V and 7 bases from J, the gap between germline ends came to 17 bases. The CDR3 extends over 14 amino acids. CDR3 DNA: TGTGCCAGCAGTCCAAAGGCAGGAATCGGTGGCTACACCTTC. This codes for CASSPKAGIGGYTF.

This clonotype was recorded many times. This chain links TRBV2 with TRBJ1-5, with 9 bases fitting TRBD1. Germline CDR1 SNHLY, CDR2 FYNNEI. V dropped 6 bases and J dropped 3; count of bases not matched to a gene: 6. This CDR3 has 15 residues. The CDR3, as DNA: TGTGCCAGCAGGCTACAGGGGGCTCACAATCAGCCCCAGCATTTT. It translates to CASRLQGAHNQPQHF.

The chain combines TRBV4-1 with TRBJ2-2; D gene ambiguous. The length of the CDR3 is 18 residues. Germline V gene data show CDR1 as MGHRA and CDR2 as YSYEKL. Trimming cost V 2 bases and J 1 base, with 17 bases left between them. DNA for the CDR3: TGCGCCAGCAGCCAACTCACCTTTACACGCCTGAACACCGGGGAGCTGTTTTTT. Encoded protein: CASSQLTFTRLNTGELFF.

This clonotype has just a few counts. The missing conserved phenylalanine or tryptophan at the end of this CDR3 makes a read error likely. The gene calls are TRBV4-1 and TRBJ1-5; TRBD1 might be the D (5 bases). The V gene's germline CDR1 is MGHRA and CDR2 YSYEKL. The V and J ends lost 6 bases and 3 bases respectively, with 15 bases between them. The CDR3 loop spans 15 amino acids. The CDR3 loop reads CASSPIQTVNQPQHS. In DNA, the CDR3 is TGCGCCAGCAGTCCTATACAGACAGTCAATCAGCCCCAGCATTCT.

At least ten counts were recorded for this clonotype. The chain joins TRBV6-1 to TRBJ1-5; TRBD1 might be the D (6 bases). Germline V gives CDR1 MNHNS, CDR2 SASEGT. V gave up 0 bases and J gave up 9 bases, with 21 bases separating them. CDR3 length: 17 amino acids. CDR3: CASSEALTGLSFRPQHF. CDR3 coding DNA: TGTGCCAGCAGTGAAGCACTAACAGGGCTCAGCTTTCGGCCCCAGCATTTT.

The table lists this clonotype with many counts. This chain uses TRBV6-1 with TRBJ1-2, with 7 bases that match TRBD1. The CDR3 covers 14 residues. Germline loops: CDR1 MNHNS, CDR2 SASEGT. V lost 5 bases to trimming and J lost 10 bases; unmatched junction nucleotides: 13. This CDR3 is CASSPGQPNLHYTF. CDR3 nucleotide sequence: TGTGCCAGCAGTCCGGGACAGCCAAACTTACACTACACCTTC.

There are many counts of this clonotype. The gene calls are TRBV20-1 and TRBJ2-3; 7 bases line up with TRBD2. The CDR3 totals 15 residues. Trimming took 7 bases from V and 2 from J; bases not matched to a gene: 12. Germline CDR1 reads DFQATT; CDR2 reads SNEGSKA (reference sequence). This chain's CDR3 is CSVILTSSITDTQYF. The CDR3 DNA reads TGCAGTGTGATTTTGACTAGCTCCATCACAGATACGCAGTATTTT.

This chain uses TRBV19 with TRBJ2-5; TRBD1 matches 7 bases. The germline CDR1 and CDR2 sequences are LNHDA and SQIVND (reference sequence). This CDR3 contains 14 residues. V lost 5 bases to trimming and J lost 7 bases; unmatched junction nucleotides: 10. CDR3 region: CASSPRQGQRTQYF. Here the CDR3 DNA reads TGTGCCAGTAGTCCCCGACAGGGCCAACGGACCCAGTACTTC.

Many counts were recorded for this clonotype. J is TRBJ1-5 and V is TRBV6-6, with D maybe TRBD1 (5 bases). Germline V CDR1 and CDR2: MNHNY, SVGAGI (reference sequence). Trimming shortened V by 0 bases and J by 3 bases, and 9 bases separated the two germline ends. There are 15 residues in the CDR3. CDR3 sequence: CASSYSRDSNQPQHF. In nucleotides, the CDR3 is TGTGCCAGCAGTTACTCGAGGGACTCCAATCAGCCCCAGCATTTT.